These 30 T cell receptor beta chains originate from one sample sequenced in a study of T cell responses to AZD1222 COVID-19 vaccine. Assay used: immunoSEQ multiplex PCR; TCRdb lists only in-frame clones, some missing. The sample holds 85,000 to 100,000 clones, just over 90% seen once. This material consisted of peripheral blood, taken on day 0 of AZD1222 vaccination. These receptors all stem from an adult in good health.

V and J are TRBV2 and TRBJ1-5; D unresolved. The V gene lost 1 base and the J gene lost 4 bases, with 5 bases spanning the gap. This CDR3 has 13 amino acids. Germline V CDR1 and CDR2: SNHLY, FYNNEI. The CDR3 region has the DNA TGTGCCAGCAGTGAAGGGGGAAATCAGCCCCAGCATTTT. This encodes CASSEGGNQPQHF.

This clone came up a few times. V gene TRBV4-2 combines with J gene TRBJ1-5, with TRBD1 matching 8 bases. The CDR3 totals 16 residues. J lost 6 bases, V lost 1 base, and 8 bases had no gene match. CDR1 LGHNA and CDR2 YNFKEQ come from the germline V gene. The CDR3 reads CASSQGTGFLFQPQHF. CDR3 sequence (DNA): TGTGCCAGCAGCCAAGGGACAGGGTTTCTTTTTCAGCCCCAGCATTTT.

V is TRBV18 and J is TRBJ2-1; 9 nucleotides align to TRBD2. V lost 2 bases to trimming and J lost 8 bases; unmatched junction nucleotides: 4. The germline V gene has CDR1 KGHSH and CDR2 LQKENI. The CDR3 runs to 14 residues. Here the CDR3 reads CASSPASGNDEQFF. CDR3 coding DNA: TGTGCCAGCTCACCAGCTAGCGGGAACGATGAGCAGTTCTTC.

The V and J genes are TRBV7-6 and TRBJ1-1; TRBD1 might be the D (5 bases). The CDR3 consists of 14 residues. The germline V and J ends were trimmed by 1 base and 4 bases, with 10 bases remaining between them. Germline values: CDR1 SGHVS, CDR2 FNYEAQ. CDR3: CASSLGGWFTEAFF. The CDR3 coding sequence is TGTGCCAGCAGCTTAGGGGGCTGGTTCACTGAAGCTTTCTTT.

The sample holds a few counts of this clone. The genes are TRBV7-2 and TRBJ1-4; D unresolved. Trimming removed 2 bases at V and 3 bases at J, with 16 bases between. There are 17 residues in the CDR3. Germline CDR1 SGHTA, CDR2 FQGNSA. The DNA for the CDR3 is TGTGCCAGCAGCTTACCGAGTAGTTGGGGTGCTAATGAAAAACTGTTTTTT. Protein sequence: CASSLPSSWGANEKLFF.

The chain uses TRBV7-8 and TRBJ2-2, with a possible D match to TRBD2 (6 bases). There are 16 residues in the CDR3. The ends were cut back, 1 base at V and 3 bases at J, with 12 bases in the middle. The germline CDR1 and CDR2 sequences are SGHVS and FQNEAQ. CDR3 amino acids: CASSLVGGVDTGELFF. The CDR3 DNA reads TGTGCCAGCAGCTTAGTGGGGGGAGTGGACACCGGGGAGCTGTTTTTT.

The V and J genes are TRBV7-8 and TRBJ1-6, with 8 bases identical to TRBD1. The V segment lost 5 bases and the J segment 7 bases; nucleotides outside the gene matches: 7. The CDR3 is 15 amino acids. CDR1 is SGHVS and CDR2 is FQNEAQ in the germline V gene. The CDR3 protein is CASSKRQGSNSPLHF. CDR3 DNA sequence: TGTGCCAGCAGCAAAAGACAGGGGAGCAATTCACCCCTCCACTTT.

This clone showed up just once. The chain is built from TRBV28 and TRBJ2-5; D uncertain. Germline CDR1 MDHEN, CDR2 SYDVKM. Trimming cost V 7 bases and J 2 bases, with 14 bases left between them. The CDR3 runs 14 residues. This CDR3 is CASNRLGNQETQYF. The DNA for the CDR3 is TGTGCCAGCAACCGTTTGGGGAATCAAGAGACCCAGTACTTC.

The V and J genes are TRBV19 and TRBJ1-5; no clear D gene. V dropped 9 bases and J dropped 0 bases, with 15 bases sitting between them. The CDR3 is 15 amino acids. The germline CDR1 and CDR2 sequences are LNHDA and SQIVND (reference sequence). The CDR3 coding sequence is TGTGCCAGCAGTTGGCAGGCTAATAGCAATCAGCCCCAGCATTTT. The encoded protein is CASSWQANSNQPQHF.

V usage is TRBV5-1 and J usage is TRBJ2-7; TRBD1 agrees at 9 bases. The CDR3 contains 14 residues. Germline V gives CDR1 SGHRS, CDR2 YFSETQ. The V and J ends lost 3 bases and 2 bases, in that order; junction bases with no gene match: 3. Here the CDR3 DNA reads TGCGCCAGCAGCTCGGGACAGGGCCCCTACGAGCAGTACTTC. Translated: CASSSGQGPYEQYF.

The rearrangement uses TRBV6-2 or TRBV6-3 and TRBJ1-1, with 9 bases that match TRBD1. The CDR3 consists of 15 residues. The ends lost 5 bases at V and 6 bases at J; junction bases unmatched: 10. Germline V gives CDR1 MNHEY, CDR2 SVGEGT. DNA for the CDR3: TGTGCCAGCAGTCTAACAGGGGGCACGGAAGCTGAAGCTTTCTTT. The encoded protein is CASSLTGGTEAEAFF.

V usage is TRBV7-2 and J usage is TRBJ2-7; D could derive from TRBD1 or TRBD2 (5 bases each). This CDR3 is 15 amino acids long. V gave up 0 bases and J gave up 1 base, with 10 bases separating them. The germline V gene has CDR1 SGHTA and CDR2 FQGNSA. The CDR3, as DNA: TGTGCCAGCAGCTTAGCAGGGGAGAGATCCTACGAGCAGTACTTC. As protein: CASSLAGERSYEQYF.

V and J are TRBV4-1 and TRBJ1-4; D is ambiguous. CDR3 length equals 15 residues. Germline CDR1 MGHRA, CDR2 YSYEKL. Trimming took 1 base from V and 5 from J, leaving 11 bases between them. CDR3 in amino acids: CASSQGELVNEKLFF. Written as DNA, the CDR3 is TGCGCCAGCAGCCAAGGTGAATTAGTGAATGAAAAACTGTTTTTT.

This chain connects TRBV7-3 to TRBJ2-5; D might be TRBD2 (6 bases). The CDR3 contains 15 residues. V was shortened by 5 bases and J by 5 bases, with 18 bases between the two germline ends. The germline CDR1 and CDR2 sequences are SGHTA and FQGTGA. The chain's CDR3 is CASSPESGLAETQYF. In nucleotides, the CDR3 is TGTGCCAGCAGCCCTGAATCCGGGCTAGCGGAGACCCAGTACTTC.

This clone appeared a single time. The rearrangement joins TRBV7-2 to TRBJ2-1; 9 positions agree with TRBD2. V lost 3 bases and J lost 0; bases outside the gene matches: 9. CDR3 size: 18 residues. The V gene's germline CDR1 is SGHTA and CDR2 FQGNSA. CDR3 sequence: CASSFTSGRQDSYNEQFF. In DNA form, the CDR3 reads TGTGCCAGCAGCTTCACTAGCGGGCGCCAAGACTCCTACAATGAGCAGTTCTTC.

The chain is built from TRBV2 and TRBJ1-4; unclear D gene. Deletions cut 4 bases from V and 6 bases from J, with 6 bases between. This CDR3 contains 12 residues. CDR1 is SNHLY, CDR2 FYNNEI, per germline. CDR3 DNA sequence: TGTGCCAGCAGTGTAGGTGATGAAAAACTGTTTTTT. Its protein product is CASSVGDEKLFF. Together with reference TRBV2 and TRBJ1-4, the CDR3 gives the full variable domain: EPEVTQTPSHQVTQMGQEVILRCVPISNHLYFYWYRQILGQKVEFLVSFYNNEISEKSEIFDDQFSVERPDGSNFTLKIRSTKLEDSAMYFCASSVGDEKLFFGSGTQLSVL.

The V and J genes are TRBV19 and TRBJ1-5; the D is unclear. V was trimmed by 3 bases and J by 4 bases, leaving 7 bases between them. From germline, CDR1 is LNHDA and CDR2 SQIVND (reference sequence). This CDR3 region has 13 residues. In DNA form, the CDR3 reads TGTGCCAGTAGTATCGATGGGAATCAGCCCCAGCATTTT. Encoded protein: CASSIDGNQPQHF.

V is TRBV3-1 (or the pseudogene TRBV3-2) and J is TRBJ1-4, with no clear D. The CDR3 totals 17 residues. Germline assignment: CDR1 LGHDT and CDR2 YNNKEL (reference sequence). The V and J ends lost 1 base and 5 bases respectively, with 17 bases between them. In DNA, the CDR3 is TGTGCCAGCAGCCAAGTGTTAGGCTTTTCCACCAATGAAAAACTGTTTTTT. Protein sequence: CASSQVLGFSTNEKLFF.

This clone was counted a single time. The genes are TRBV7-9 and TRBJ1-1; no reliable D call. Trimming stripped 0 bases from V and 0 bases from J, with 5 bases between. Germline V gene sequence: CDR1 SEHNR, CDR2 FQNEAQ (reference sequence). This CDR3 contains 14 residues. Here the CDR3 DNA reads TGTGCCAGCAGCTTAGCAGGGTTGAACACTGAAGCTTTCTTT. As protein: CASSLAGLNTEAFF.

This chain connects TRBV9 to TRBJ1-6, with 9 bases matching TRBD1. Germline V gene sequence: CDR1 SGDLS, CDR2 YYNGEE. The CDR3 covers 15 residues. The V and J ends lost 3 bases and 9 bases, in that order; junction bases with no gene match: 7. CDR3 coding DNA: TGTGCCAGCAGCGGATCCGGGACAGGGAGTTCACCCCTCCACTTT. Protein: CASSGSGTGSSPLHF.

The chain couples TRBV19 to TRBJ1-4; D ambiguous. V lost 3 bases and J lost 11, with 19 bases in between. This CDR3 is built from 15 residues. Germline assignment: CDR1 LNHDA and CDR2 SQIVND (reference sequence). The CDR3 sequence is CASSISQVGSGKLFF. Written as DNA, the CDR3 is TGTGCCAGTAGTATTTCGCAGGTCGGGTCGGGGAAACTGTTTTTT.

The chain links TRBV10-3 to TRBJ1-1; 11 bases fit TRBD1. The CDR3 consists of 13 residues. Germline V gene lookup returns CDR1 ENHRY and CDR2 SYGVKD. The V and J ends lost 7 bases and 5 bases, in that order; junction bases with no gene match: 3. The CDR3 spells CAIIGQGATEAFF. The CDR3 region has the DNA TGTGCCATCATAGGACAGGGGGCTACTGAAGCTTTCTTT.

This clone was observed a single time. The chain links TRBV6-5 to TRBJ1-6; 12 bases map to TRBD1. Germline loops: CDR1 MNHEY, CDR2 SVGAGI. V lost 6 bases and J lost 10; bases outside the gene matches: 7. The CDR3 consists of 15 residues. The CDR3 DNA follows: TGTGCCAGCAGCCTGGGACAGGGGGCTCGGTCACCCCTCCACTTT. Protein sequence: CASSLGQGARSPLHF.

The V gene is TRBV24-1, the J gene TRBJ1-5, with D maybe TRBD1 (6 bases). V lost 4 bases to trimming and J lost 3 bases, with 15 bases between them. This CDR3 has 16 amino acids. In germline, CDR1 is KGHDR, CDR2 SFDVKD. The CDR3 coding sequence is TGTGCCACCAGTGAACCACAGGGAATTGACAATCAGCCCCAGCATTTT. Translation: CATSEPQGIDNQPQHF.

V and J are TRBV5-3 and TRBJ2-1; D might be TRBD1 (5 bases). TRBV5-3 is known as an ORF, though its function is uncertain. V lost 5 bases and J 10 bases, leaving 25 bases between the germline ends. CDR3 length equals 16 residues. CDR3 in amino acids: CARSRRSGWGFEEQFF. The CDR3 nucleotides read TGTGCCAGAAGTCGACGATCGGGCTGGGGCTTTGAGGAGCAGTTCTTC.

DNA of the CDR3: TGTGCCAGCAGCCGAGGGGCGACAGGGGGGTATTCACCCCTCCACTTT. This sequence encodes CASSRGATGGYSPLHF. The rearrangement joins TRBV3-1 (or the pseudogene TRBV3-2) to TRBJ1-6; 9 bases line up with TRBD1. Germline V CDR1 and CDR2: LGHDT, YNNKEL (reference sequence). V trimming: 4 bases; J trimming: 8 bases; junction bases outside the gene matches: 9. This CDR3 region has 16 residues.

The V call is TRBV9, the J call TRBJ2-7; D may match TRBD1 or TRBD2 (5 bases each). V gave up 3 bases and J gave up 0 bases, with 13 bases separating them. Germline lookup yields CDR1 SGDLS and CDR2 YYNGEE. This CDR3 is 15 amino acids long. CDR3 amino acids: CASSARDLTSYEQYF. The CDR3 nucleotides are TGTGCCAGCAGCGCCCGGGACCTAACCTCCTACGAGCAGTACTTC.

The chain carries TRBV7-2 and TRBJ1-2; a weak D match, TRBD1 (6 bases). Looked up from germline, CDR1 is SGHTA and CDR2 is FQGNSA. CDR3 length: 15 amino acids. The V end was cut by 4 bases, the J end by 1 base, with 13 bases between. This chain's CDR3 is CASSYHSDSNYGYTF. The CDR3 nucleotides read TGTGCCAGCAGCTATCACTCGGACAGTAACTATGGCTACACCTTC.

The chain joins TRBV5-1 to TRBJ2-7; no definite D call. Germline CDR1 and CDR2: SGHRS and YFSETQ. V was clipped by 2 bases and J by 0 bases, with 24 bases between them. The CDR3 is 19 amino acids. CDR3 in amino acids: CASSFSGIDGNPNSYEQYF. In nucleotides, the CDR3 is TGCGCCAGCAGCTTCTCCGGAATCGACGGCAACCCCAACTCCTACGAGCAGTACTTC.

The chain combines TRBV3-1 (or the pseudogene TRBV3-2) with TRBJ2-2, with 7 nucleotides matching TRBD2. Trimming removed 6 bases from V and 6 bases from J; junction bases left unmatched: 16. In germline, CDR1 is LGHDT, CDR2 YNNKEL (reference sequence). The CDR3 sequence is 17 residues long. In DNA form, the CDR3 reads TGTGCCAGCAGGGCCAGAGCGGGACGCGGGGTCGCCGGGGAGCTGTTTTTT. Encoded protein: CASRARAGRGVAGELFF.